The 17 T cell receptor beta chains below all came from one sample that was sequenced in a study of T-cell memory formation after mild COVID-19. Each CDR3 protein is one row after TCRdb ran MiXCR on the 5' RACE reads. Seen here are 300,000 or so distinct CDR3 sequences, approximately 15% observed once, and the top ten hold roughly a fifth. Sample: PBMCs or a T cell subset sorted from them (not recorded which). The receptors shown here come from a man between 18 and 35 years old who had mild COVID-19 (a few samples of this study predate the infection). Cell type and time point are not known.

The gene calls are TRBV4-3 and TRBJ1-1; weak D call: TRBD1 (6 bases). V shed 0 bases and J shed 6 bases, with 14 bases lying between them. The CDR3 contains 15 residues. CDR1 is LGHNA, CDR2 YSLEER, per germline. CDR3 sequence reads: CASSQDGGRSAEAFF. CDR3 DNA sequence: TGCGCCAGCAGCCAAGATGGGGGGCGTTCAGCTGAAGCTTTCTTT.

This clonotype came up a few times. The gene calls are TRBV5-1 and TRBJ1-2; no definite D call. Germline lookup yields CDR1 SGHRS and CDR2 YFSETQ. CDR3 length equals 12 residues. V was trimmed by 5 bases and J by 4 bases, leaving 9 bases between them. The chain's CDR3 is CASRSEIYGYTF. CDR3 nucleotide sequence: TGCGCCAGCAGGTCAGAGATCTATGGCTACACCTTC.

V is TRBV23-1 and J is TRBJ2-2, with D tentatively TRBD1 (5 bases). TRBV23-1 is reported as an ORF; its role is uncertain. V was trimmed by 8 bases and J by 0 bases, leaving 13 bases between them. The CDR3 is 15 amino acids. In DNA form, the CDR3 reads TGCGCCAGCCTCGGACCCAGGGCGAACACCGGGGAGCTGTTTTTT. Its translation is CASLGPRANTGELFF.

The chain couples TRBV7-9 to TRBJ2-3; TRBD2 matches at 9 bases. Germline V lookup: CDR1 SEHNR, CDR2 FQNEAQ (reference sequence). V lost 4 bases, J lost 6 bases, and 11 bases stayed unmatched. The CDR3 has 16 residues. In nucleotides, the CDR3 is TGTGCCAGCAGCTCCCCGACAGGTACTAGCGGGGATACGCAGTATTTT. This gives the protein CASSSPTGTSGDTQYF.

This clonotype has just a few counts. J is TRBJ2-5 and V is TRBV18; 7 bases line up with TRBD1. This CDR3 has 15 amino acids. CDR1 is KGHSH and CDR2 is LQKENI in the germline V gene. Trimming cost V 1 base and J 3 bases; bases outside gene matches: 5. The CDR3 DNA reads as TGTGCCAGCTCACCACGACCTACAGGGGAAGAGACCCAGTACTTC. It specifies CASSPRPTGEETQYF.

The chain recombines TRBV9 with TRBJ2-5; D not resolved. CDR1 is SGDLS, CDR2 YYNGEE, per germline. V lost 4 bases and J 4 bases, leaving 14 bases between the germline ends. The CDR3 is 14 residues long. The chain's CDR3 is CASSPGPRPETQYF. CDR3 coding DNA: TGTGCCAGCAGCCCCGGGCCAAGGCCAGAGACCCAGTACTTC. The variable domain in full, with the rest retrieved from reference TRBV9 and TRBJ2-5, is DSGVTQTPKHLITATGQRVTLRCSPRSGDLSVYWYQQSLDQGLQFLIQYYNGEERAKGNILERFSAQQFPDLHSELNLSSLELGDSALYFCASSPGPRPETQYFGPGTRLLVL.

This clonotype was seen at least ten times. V is TRBV15 and J is TRBJ1-1, with TRBD1 as a possible D gene (5 bases). The CDR3 consists of 12 residues. Germline V gene sequence: CDR1 LNHNV, CDR2 YYDKDF (reference sequence). V was cut by 5 bases and J by 5 bases, with 9 bases left in between. For the CDR3, the DNA is TGTGCCACCAGCTGGGGGAAGACTGAAGCTTTCTTT. This encodes CATSWGKTEAFF. Looking up the rest from reference TRBV15 and TRBJ1-1 gives the full variable domain: DAMVIQNPRYQVTQFGKPVTLSCSQTLNHNVMYWYQQKSSQAPKLLFHYYDKDFNNEADTPDNFQSRRPNTSFCFLDIRSPGLGDTAMYLCATSWGKTEAFFGQGTRLTVV.

V usage is TRBV11-2 and J usage is TRBJ1-6; D possibly corresponds to TRBD1 (5 bases). This CDR3 contains 13 residues. The germline V gene has CDR1 SGHAT and CDR2 FQNNGV. V was trimmed by 5 bases and J by 9 bases, leaving 11 bases between them. The chain's CDR3 is CASSPVGVSPLHF. CDR3 sequence (DNA): TGTGCCAGCAGCCCAGTGGGGGTTTCACCCCTCCACTTT. Variable domain in full (rest from reference TRBV11-2 and TRBJ1-6): EAGVAQSPRYKIIEKRQSVAFWCNPISGHATLYWYQQILGQGPKLLIQFQNNGVVDDSQLPKDRFSAERLKGVDSTLKIQPAKLEDSAVYLCASSPVGVSPLHFGNGTRLTVT.

This clonotype is a singleton in its sample. The chain recombines TRBV18 with TRBJ1-1, with 7 nucleotides matching TRBD1. CDR1 is KGHSH and CDR2 is LQKENI in the germline V gene. This CDR3 has 17 amino acids. Losses at the gene ends were 1 base for V and 4 bases for J; bases not matched to a gene: 12. DNA of the CDR3: TGTGCCAGCTCACCACTCCTAGCAGGGGGACGAATCACTGAAGCTTTCTTT. This sequence encodes CASSPLLAGGRITEAFF.

The genes are TRBV7-2 and TRBJ2-5, with 9 nucleotides matching TRBD2. With V trimmed by 4 bases and J by 3 bases, 9 bases remained unmatched. The CDR3 extends over 16 amino acids. CDR1 and CDR2 (germline): SGHTA, FQGNSA. CDR3: CASSSRERGAEETQYF. As DNA, the CDR3 is TGTGCCAGCAGCTCCCGAGAGCGGGGGGCTGAAGAGACCCAGTACTTC.

V and J are TRBV15 and TRBJ2-7; maybe TRBD1 (5 bases). The V end lost 5 bases, the J end lost 3 bases, and 11 bases lay between the germline ends. Germline assignment: CDR1 LNHNV and CDR2 YYDKDF (reference sequence). The CDR3 is 13 amino acids. The CDR3 DNA is TGTGCCACCAGCCCAGGACACAGCTACGAGCAGTACGTC. Encoded protein: CATSPGHSYEQYV.

This clonotype was counted only a few times. CDR3 DNA sequence: TGCGCCAGCAGCTTGTTAGGCGGGGGTACCTACAATGAGCAGTTCTTC. Translated: CASSLLGGGTYNEQFF. The V and J genes are TRBV5-1 and TRBJ2-1; TRBD2 matches 7 bases. Germline lookup yields CDR1 SGHRS and CDR2 YFSETQ. The ends lost 1 base at V and 2 bases at J; junction bases unmatched: 6. The CDR3 consists of 16 residues.

This clonotype was observed at least ten times. V and J are TRBV7-2 and TRBJ2-7; D not certain. V was trimmed by 6 bases and J by 3 bases, leaving 12 bases between them. The germline V gene encodes CDR1 SGHTA and CDR2 FQGNSA. The CDR3 runs to 13 residues. DNA for the CDR3: TGTGCCAGCAGTCCATCTCCGGGCTACGAGCAGTACTTC. This sequence encodes CASSPSPGYEQYF. Filled out from reference TRBV7-2 and TRBJ2-7, the complete variable domain reads GAGVSQSPSNKVTEKGKDVELRCDPISGHTALYWYRQSLGQGLEFLIYFQGNSAPDKSGLPSDRFSAERTGGSVSTLTIQRTQQEDSAVYLCASSPSPGYEQYFGPGTRLTVT.

The chain carries TRBV7-9 and TRBJ2-7, with TRBD2 matching over 12 bases. Trimming took 4 bases from V and 3 from J; bases not matched to a gene: 4. Per germline, CDR1 SEHNR and CDR2 FQNEAQ (reference sequence). The CDR3 contains 15 residues. CDR3 nucleotide sequence: TGTGCCAGCAGCTCTCTAGCGGGGGGGTACTACGAGCAGTACTTC. It codes for CASSSLAGGYYEQYF. Drawing the rest from reference TRBV7-9 and TRBJ2-7, the complete variable domain is DTGVSQNPRHKITKRGQNVTFRCDPISEHNRLYWYRQTLGQGPEFLTYFQNEAQLEKSRLLSDRFSAERPKGSFSTLEIQRTEQGDSAMYLCASSSLAGGYYEQYFGPGTRLTVT.

The V gene is TRBV9, the J gene TRBJ2-7, with D perhaps TRBD1 (5 bases). Germline V gene lookup returns CDR1 SGDLS and CDR2 YYNGEE. The CDR3 covers 13 residues. The V gene lost 3 bases and the J gene lost 6 bases, with 13 bases spanning the gap. The CDR3: CASSAPQGGEQYF. The CDR3 DNA reads TGTGCCAGCAGCGCACCTCAGGGCGGCGAGCAGTACTTC.

The rearrangement links TRBV20-1 to TRBJ2-2; D call uncertain. Trimming removed 3 bases from V and 2 bases from J, with 7 bases in between. CDR3 length: 13 amino acids. Germline loops: CDR1 DFQATT, CDR2 SNEGSKA (reference sequence). The CDR3 DNA reads as TGCAGTGCTAGGCTGTTTAACACCGGGGAGCTGTTTTTT. Its translation is CSARLFNTGELFF.

This clonotype was seen only once. The chain links TRBV10-3 to TRBJ1-6; no firm D call. Trimming cost V 2 bases and J 7 bases, with 9 bases left between them. The CDR3 spans 14 residues. Germline lookup yields CDR1 ENHRY and CDR2 SYGVKD. The CDR3 DNA is TGTGCCATCAGTGAGCCGGACGGAAATTCACCCCTCCACTTT. It is translated as CAISEPDGNSPLHF.